A single sample is the source of the 11 T cell receptor beta chains below, sequenced in a study of cytomegalovirus exposure and HLA in healthy donors. PCR was performed using 60 Vbeta and 13 Jbeta primers. Assay: immunoSEQ multiplex PCR; the TCRdb copy retains only in-frame clones and omits some. Seen here are about 130,000 clones, around 68% observed once, and the top ten hold under 5%. Material for sequencing was PBMCs. The receptors here all came from a man in his forties in good health and CMV-seropositive.

The chain has TRBV5-1 and TRBJ1-1; D gene unclear. This CDR3 spans 12 amino acids. V was pared by 0 bases and J by 3 bases, with 3 bases between. The germline gives CDR1 SGHRS, CDR2 YFSETQ. The CDR3 DNA follows: TGCGCCAGCAGCTTGGGAGACACTGAAGCTTTCTTT. It encodes CASSLGDTEAFF.

This clone was detected only a few times. The chain recombines TRBV5-6 with TRBJ2-5, with 10 bases identical to TRBD2. After removal of 1 base from V and 5 bases from J, the junction contained 14 bases not matched to a gene. This CDR3 contains 18 residues. Per the germline V gene, CDR1 is SGHDT and CDR2 is YYEEEE. This CDR3 is CASSLSGQRGGLGETQYF. As DNA, the CDR3 is TGTGCCAGCAGCTTGTCGGGACAGCGGGGGGGCCTTGGGGAGACCCAGTACTTC.

As DNA, the CDR3 is TGTGCCAGTAAACGGGACAGCCAAGAGACCCAGTACTTC. The encoded protein is CASKRDSQETQYF. The chain joins TRBV5-6 to TRBJ2-5, with 7 bases that match TRBD1. In germline, CDR1 is SGHDT, CDR2 YYEEEE. The V and J ends lost 8 bases and 1 base, in that order; junction bases with no gene match: 5. The CDR3 is 13 amino acids. Filled out from reference TRBV5-6 and TRBJ2-5, the complete variable domain reads DAGVTQSPTHLIKTRGQQVTLRCSPKSGHDTVSWYQQALGQGPQFIFQYYEEEERQRGNFPDRFSGHQFPNYSSELNVNALLLGDSALYLCASKRDSQETQYFGPGTRLLVL.

The CDR3 DNA reads as TGTGCCAGCAAGTTGGACACCTACGAGCAGTACTTC. Translated, it gives CASKLDTYEQYF. The chain carries TRBV25-1 and TRBJ2-7, with D perhaps matching TRBD1 (5 bases). Trimming cost V 7 bases and J 2 bases, with 9 bases left between them. CDR3 length equals 12 residues. Looked up from germline, CDR1 is MGHDK and CDR2 is SYGVNS.

This chain uses TRBV5-1 with TRBJ2-5; D unclear. The germline V gene has CDR1 SGHRS and CDR2 YFSETQ. The germline V and J ends were trimmed by 4 bases and 2 bases, with 6 bases remaining between them. CDR3 length: 12 amino acids. CDR3 DNA: TGCGCCAGCAGCACCGGGCAAGAGACCCAGTACTTC. Its translation is CASSTGQETQYF.

This clone was counted between two and nine times. The J gene is TRBJ1-1, the V gene TRBV15; D gene unclear. Germline V gene sequence: CDR1 LNHNV, CDR2 YYDKDF (reference sequence). V lost 0 bases and J lost 5, with 10 bases in between. The CDR3 totals 14 residues. As DNA, the CDR3 is TGTGCCACCAGCAGAGATTCGTCCGGGACTGAAGCTTTCTTT. Its protein product is CATSRDSSGTEAFF.

The chain employs TRBV19 and TRBJ1-2; D perhaps matches TRBD1 (5 bases). Deletions cut 4 bases from V and 8 bases from J, with 17 bases between. The germline V gene encodes CDR1 LNHDA and CDR2 SQIVND (reference sequence). The CDR3 totals 14 residues. The DNA for the CDR3 is TGTGCCAGTAGTAACCGGGGGACGTCTAGCGGCTACACCTTC. Its translation is CASSNRGTSSGYTF.

The gene calls are TRBV6-1 and TRBJ1-4; D unclear. V gave up 6 bases and J gave up 8 bases, with 10 bases separating them. Germline V lookup: CDR1 MNHNS, CDR2 SASEGT. CDR3 length: 12 residues. CDR3 in amino acids: CASSQESEKLFF. The CDR3 coding sequence is TGTGCCAGCAGCCAAGAAAGCGAAAAACTGTTTTTT.

The table lists this clone with a count of one. This chain connects TRBV5-6 to TRBJ2-3; D remains ambiguous. Germline V lookup: CDR1 SGHDT, CDR2 YYEEEE. V was trimmed by 0 bases and J by 2 bases, leaving 7 bases between them. The CDR3 contains 14 residues. As DNA, the CDR3 is TGTGCCAGCAGCTTGGGCCAGAACACAGATACGCAGTATTTT. It specifies CASSLGQNTDTQYF.

The chain has TRBV27 and TRBJ2-7, with 8 bases matching TRBD1. V trimming: 3 bases; J trimming: 6 bases; junction bases outside the gene matches: 4. The CDR3 loop spans 13 amino acids. Germline CDR1 reads MNHEY; CDR2 reads SMNVEV (reference sequence). The CDR3 region is CASSFVDRGEQYF. The DNA of the CDR3 is TGTGCCAGCAGTTTTGTCGACAGGGGCGAGCAGTACTTC.

This chain joins TRBV4-1 and TRBJ1-2; tentative D call: TRBD1 (6 bases). Germline V gene data show CDR1 as MGHRA and CDR2 as YSYEKL. The V gene lost 6 bases and the J gene lost 5 bases, with 13 bases spanning the gap. CDR3 length equals 13 residues. CDR3 nucleotide sequence: TGCGCCAGCAGGGGGGCAGCCGCATATGGCTACACCTTC. Translated: CASRGAAAYGYTF.